This TCR beta chain emerged from a study of blood T cell repertoires in COVID-19. Study-wide background: Material from acute and convalescent COVID-19 was sourced from the United States, Italy and Spain. PBMCs, B-cell-depleted T cells, or T cells provided the cDNA or gDNA that made up the material.

In the authors' workflow: The authors estimated nucleated cell counts from reference gene primer amplification. Repertoires were generated with immunoSEQ multiplex PCR, while TCRdb's copy carries only in-frame clones and drops some. V and J calls and clone size are as listed in that table; D and trimming were resolved from the DNA. The repertoire includes fewer than 130,000 clones, 70% to 90% of them detected once, and 2.1% sits in the top ten. The length of the CDR3 is 14 residues. V gave up 2 bases and J gave up 4 bases, with 9 bases separating them. Per the germline V gene, CDR1 is MDHEN and CDR2 is SYDVKM.

The sequenced sample consisted of peripheral blood. The TCR sequence derives from a human donor in a cohort sampled during active COVID-19. The chain uses TRBV28 and TRBJ1-5, with a weak D call TRBD1 (5 bases). The CDR3 spells CASSLRQGNQPQHF. CDR3 DNA: TGTGCCAGCAGTTTACGGCAGGGTAATCAGCCCCAGCATTTT. Filled out from reference TRBV28 and TRBJ1-5, the complete variable domain reads DVKVTQSSRYLVKRTGEKVFLECVQDMDHENMFWYRQDPGLGLRLIYFSYDVKMKEKGDIPEGYSVSREKKERFSLILESASTNQTSMYLCASSLRQGNQPQHFGDGTRLSIL.